Described below is a single TCR beta chain sequence and its context. The sample comes from a study of regulatory T cells in long-lasting Graves disease. V lost 2 bases, J lost 3 bases, and 7 bases stayed unmatched. This CDR3 is built from 15 residues. Germline CDR1 PRHDT, CDR2 FYEKMQ (reference sequence). TCR beta libraries were built with iRepertoire HTBI primers and Arm-PCR of CDR3 regions. In the original analysis: The study identified 50 to 70 TRBV and about 14 TRBJ segments across samples. MiXCR was run by TCRdb on the multiplex PCR reads, yielding one entry per CDR3 protein. The authors' filters were not applied to this entry. The top ten clones hold approximately 15% of a sample with around 470,000 distinct CDR3 sequences, around 15% of them seen once. Documented time point: newly diagnosed GD, antithyroid drugs for less than 3 months. After RNA was extracted from PBMCs, the TCR library was made from it.

Separately, the same data were catalogued under a study of T cells in Graves' hyperthyroidism and ophthalmopathy.

The rearrangement links TRBV13 to TRBJ2-7, with 7 bases lining up with TRBD2. The receptor comes from a woman aged 50 to 60 with Graves disease. The specimen comprised peripheral blood mononuclear cells (PBMCs), sampled at new diagnosis, from a patient treated with antithyroid drugs. The DNA for the CDR3 is TGTGCCAGCAGCTTAATGGCGGGAGCCTACTACGAGCAGTACTTC. Its translation: CASSLMAGAYYEQYF.